Shown below are 20 T cell receptor beta chains from a single sample sequenced in a study of blood T cell repertoires in COVID-19. The table came from immunoSEQ multiplex PCR; TCRdb's copy has only in-frame clones and leaves some out. The table has about 240,000 clones, 70% to 90% seen once. Sequences were obtained from peripheral blood. All receptors come from a woman aged 40 to 55 who had recovered from COVID-19.

The chain couples TRBV6-5 to TRBJ2-3; 10 nucleotides agree with TRBD1. With 2 bases clipped from V and 9 bases from J, the junction kept 8 bases outside the gene matches. Per the germline V gene, CDR1 is MNHEY and CDR2 is SVGAGI. This CDR3 has 15 amino acids. CDR3 nucleotides: TGTGCCAGCAGTTACGGGACAGGGGTTTCTTGGACGCAGTATTTT. Amino acid sequence: CASSYGTGVSWTQYF.

This sequence joins TRBV6-5 and TRBJ1-3; D ambiguous. The CDR3 covers 12 residues. With 7 bases removed from V and 3 bases from J, the gap between germline ends came to 7 bases. The V gene's germline CDR1 is MNHEY and CDR2 SVGAGI. The CDR3 DNA reads as TGTGCCAGCACCAGACTTGGAAACACCATATATTTT. Its translation: CASTRLGNTIYF.

This chain links TRBV9 with TRBJ2-2; the D gene is possibly TRBD1 (6 bases). Germline V gene data show CDR1 as SGDLS and CDR2 as YYNGEE. Trimming shortened V by 6 bases and J by 4 bases, and 13 bases separated the two germline ends. The CDR3 totals 14 residues. CDR3: CASTLRGTTGELFF. The CDR3 DNA reads TGTGCCAGCACCCTCAGGGGAACCACCGGGGAGCTGTTTTTT.

The V and J genes are TRBV15 and TRBJ1-2, with TRBD1 identical over 8 bases. Germline lookup yields CDR1 LNHNV and CDR2 YYDKDF (reference sequence). This CDR3 is 17 amino acids long. J was trimmed by 0 bases and V by 2 bases; bases with no gene match: 8. The CDR3 DNA reads TGTGCCACCAGCAGACCCCCGGGACAGGACCCTAACTATGGCTACACCTTC. It translates to CATSRPPGQDPNYGYTF.

V is TRBV5-1 and J is TRBJ2-1, with a weak D call TRBD1 (5 bases). Trimming shortened V by 0 bases and J by 1 base, and 14 bases separated the two germline ends. CDR1 and CDR2 (germline): SGHRS, YFSETQ. The CDR3 contains 17 residues. In DNA form, the CDR3 reads TGCGCCAGCAGCTTGGGCCAGGGCGGTTGGTCCTACAATGAGCAGTTCTTC. Its translation is CASSLGQGGWSYNEQFF.

V usage is TRBV18 and J usage is TRBJ2-2, with 7 nucleotides matching TRBD1. The CDR3 is 15 amino acids. Germline V lookup: CDR1 KGHSH, CDR2 LQKENI. Trimming at V came to 3 bases and at J to 2 bases, leaving 3 bases not matched to a gene. The DNA for the CDR3 is TGTGCCAGCTCACCCAGGGGGACAAACACCGGGGAGCTGTTTTTT. Translating it yields CASSPRGTNTGELFF.

The genes are TRBV3-1 (or the pseudogene TRBV3-2) and TRBJ2-7; TRBD1 aligns across 8 bases. The CDR3 runs to 16 residues. J lost 7 bases, V lost 4 bases, and 15 bases had no gene match. In germline, CDR1 is LGHDT, CDR2 YNNKEL (reference sequence). CDR3: CASSRTAGQGAGEQYF. In DNA, the CDR3 is TGTGCCAGCAGCCGCACGGCGGGGCAGGGGGCGGGAGAGCAGTACTTC.

The chain links TRBV29-1 to TRBJ2-3, with D perhaps matching TRBD1 (6 bases). There are 13 residues in the CDR3. Trimming removed 2 bases from V and 5 bases from J, with 11 bases in between. Germline CDR1 SQVTM, CDR2 ANQGSEA. CDR3 in DNA: TGCAGCGTTGAACGGGGCAGGGGAGATACGCAGTATTTT. Amino acids: CSVERGRGDTQYF.

V gene TRBV27 combines with J gene TRBJ2-3; TRBD2 agrees at 12 bases. Looked up from germline, CDR1 is MNHEY and CDR2 is SMNVEV (reference sequence). Trimming removed 5 bases from V and 3 bases from J; junction bases left unmatched: 6. This CDR3 contains 16 residues. The CDR3 loop is CASSRLAGVRTDTQYF. The CDR3 coding sequence is TGTGCCAGCAGTCGACTAGCGGGAGTGCGAACAGATACGCAGTATTTT.

The chain uses TRBV3-1 (or the pseudogene TRBV3-2) and TRBJ2-1; D gene uncertain. The CDR3 covers 13 residues. In germline, CDR1 is LGHDT, CDR2 YNNKEL (reference sequence). Trimming left V 4 bases short and J 0 bases short, with 4 bases between. The DNA of the CDR3 is TGTGCCAGCAGCCCATTCTCCTACAATGAGCAGTTCTTC. This encodes CASSPFSYNEQFF.

This chain connects TRBV5-4 to TRBJ1-1; a weak D match, TRBD1 (5 bases). This CDR3 spans 15 amino acids. Germline assignment: CDR1 SGHNT and CDR2 YYREEE (reference sequence). The germline V and J ends were trimmed by 0 bases and 10 bases, with 19 bases remaining between them. The CDR3 here is CASSLGAVLQGGAFF. For the CDR3, the DNA is TGTGCCAGCAGCTTGGGGGCCGTTCTCCAGGGAGGAGCTTTCTTT.

This clone was detected once. The V gene is TRBV24-1, the J gene TRBJ1-2, with TRBD1 as a possible D gene (5 bases). From germline, CDR1 is KGHDR and CDR2 SFDVKD. The CDR3 totals 15 residues. The V end lost 6 bases, the J end lost 4 bases, and 17 bases lay between the germline ends. DNA of the CDR3: TGTGCCACCAGTTCGGTAGGGCAGGGCTTCTATGGCTACACCTTC. Its protein is CATSSVGQGFYGYTF.

The chain joins TRBV19 to TRBJ1-2; a weak D match, TRBD1 (5 bases). V gave up 5 bases and J gave up 8 bases, with 18 bases separating them. From germline, CDR1 is LNHDA and CDR2 SQIVND (reference sequence). CDR3 length: 14 amino acids. CDR3 loop: CASSRRGDLGGYTF. The CDR3 coding sequence is TGTGCCAGTAGTCGACGGGGGGACCTTGGCGGCTACACCTTC.

V gene TRBV14 combines with J gene TRBJ2-7; a possible D gene is TRBD1 (6 bases). The V end lost 1 base, the J end lost 2 bases, and 9 bases lay between the germline ends. Germline loops: CDR1 SGHDN, CDR2 FVKESK. The CDR3 runs to 14 residues. The CDR3 bases are TGTGCCAGCAGCCAAGGAGGGGGTCCCTACGAGCAGTACTTC. It yields the protein CASSQGGGPYEQYF.

This sequence joins TRBV25-1 and TRBJ2-2; D is unclear. The CDR3 extends over 12 amino acids. Trimming removed 1 base from V and 6 bases from J, with 3 bases in between. Germline values: CDR1 MGHDK, CDR2 SYGVNS. The CDR3 DNA follows: TGTGCCAGCAGTGAATTCTCCGGGGAGCTGTTTTTT. It translates to CASSEFSGELFF.

The V call is TRBV7-2, the J call TRBJ2-7; 11 positions agree with TRBD2. This CDR3 region has 16 residues. With V trimmed by 5 bases and J by 4 bases, 10 bases remained unmatched. The germline gives CDR1 SGHTA, CDR2 FQGNSA. The CDR3 protein is CASSNTSGRRGYEQYV. In nucleotides, the CDR3 is TGTGCCAGCAGCAATACTAGCGGGAGAAGAGGGTACGAGCAGTACGTC.

The chain combines TRBV6-2 or TRBV6-3 with TRBJ2-1, with D possibly TRBD2 on 5 matching bases. CDR3 length: 16 residues. The germline V gene encodes CDR1 MNHEY and CDR2 SVGEGT. Trimming pared 2 bases from V and 4 bases from J, leaving 15 bases between. CDR3 DNA: TGTGCCAGCAGTTACCGAGGGCCGGCCTCTTACAATGAGCAGTTCTTC. Its translation: CASSYRGPASYNEQFF.

The V and J genes are TRBV7-3 and TRBJ2-6; D possibly corresponds to TRBD1 (5 bases). CDR3 length: 16 amino acids. Per the germline V gene, CDR1 is SGHTA and CDR2 is FQGTGA. V lost 1 base and J lost 4, with 11 bases in between. The CDR3 protein is CASSLSPPGGANVLTF. The DNA for the CDR3 is TGTGCCAGCAGCTTAAGTCCTCCAGGGGGGGCCAACGTCCTGACTTTC.

The rearrangement uses TRBV18 and TRBJ2-3; 10 bases match TRBD2. Germline trimming cut 6 bases from V and 5 bases from J; bases unmatched to any gene: 11. Germline values: CDR1 KGHSH, CDR2 LQKENI. This CDR3 comprises 16 residues. The CDR3 sequence: CASSHVRSGRLDTQYF. For the CDR3, the DNA is TGTGCCAGCTCCCACGTTCGTAGCGGGAGGTTAGATACGCAGTATTTT.

A single count supports this clone. The CDR3 protein is CASRTGALDHQPQHF. CDR3 DNA: TGTGCCAGCAGGACAGGGGCCCTAGACCATCAGCCCCAGCATTTT. J is TRBJ1-5 and V is TRBV6-5; the match to TRBD1 covers 8 bases. Germline CDR1 is MNHEY and CDR2 is SVGAGI. The CDR3 contains 15 residues. Trimming at V came to 6 bases and at J to 5 bases, leaving 9 bases not matched to a gene.